These T cell receptor beta chains were read from a single sample in a study of T cell responses to AZD1222 COVID-19 vaccine. TCRdb's copy holds only in-frame clones and misses some; the assay was immunoSEQ multiplex PCR. Of more than 150,000 clones listed, 92% are singletons. The sample here was peripheral blood, taken 28 days after the second AZD1222 dose. Receptor source: an adult who received the AZD1222 COVID-19 vaccine. CDR3s leave out the opening cysteine and the closing phenylalanine or tryptophan. The order of the fields is J gene, V gene, CDR3 protein.

TRBJ2-7 | TRBV4-1 | ASSQDPGQSSYEQY
TRBJ2-7 | TRBV7-2 | ASTLPPSYEQY
TRBJ2-1 | TRBV6-5 | ASRDPTGYNEQF
TRBJ2-3 | TRBV7-2 | ASSLASSGEITDTQY
TRBJ2-1 | TRBV7-3 | ASSLGGSFDEQF
TRBJ2-1 | TRBV2 | ASRMTGYDEQF
TRBJ2-7 | TRBV6-2/TRBV6-3 | ASSDPNREQY
TRBJ1-1 | TRBV10-3 | ASRGGVGTEAF
TRBJ1-2 | TRBV3-1/TRBV3-2 | ASSQDSQGARGYT
TRBJ2-1 | TRBV7-8 | ASSALAGSSYNEQF
TRBJ2-2 | TRBV7-9 | ASHSGQAPGELF
TRBJ1-1 | TRBV10-3 | AISEGEKRTEAF
TRBJ2-7 | TRBV4-2 | ASSGQSGGFGEQY
TRBJ1-1 | TRBV19 | ASSIGGGVTEAF
TRBJ2-1 | TRBV27 | ASSSSTSRYNEQF
TRBJ2-1 | TRBV11-2 | ASSFSPPGSWYNEQF
TRBJ1-6 | TRBV6-5 | ASSYGRASPLH
TRBJ1-5 | TRBV7-2 | ASSLIGGGGGNQPQH
TRBJ2-7 | TRBV7-2 | ASSPSGGHSYEQY
TRBJ1-1 | TRBV6-5 | ASSYYLGTNTEAF
TRBJ2-3 | TRBV10-3 | ATESTGGDSTDTQY
TRBJ2-7 | TRBV6-1 | ASSEPPSLPYEQY
TRBJ2-1 | TRBV7-3 | ASSLTDYNEQF
TRBJ1-6 | TRBV25-1 | ASSGKYNSPLH
TRBJ1-2 | TRBV6-5 | ASSYDGNYGYT
TRBJ1-2 | TRBV5-4 | ASSPSKTGAGGYT
TRBJ1-4 | TRBV6-6 | ASSLSQGKESLNEKLF
TRBJ2-4 | TRBV6-2/TRBV6-3 | ASSPVSSLVKNIQY
TRBJ1-1 | TRBV19 | ASSIIDRVGTEAF
TRBJ1-4 | TRBV6-5 | ASSRDRVNEKLF
TRBJ2-2 | TRBV15 | ATSSVWGGPNGQAGPNTGELF